This TCR beta chain is drawn from a study of control samples from healthy donors and cancer patients. The table came from immunoSEQ multiplex PCR; TCRdb's copy has only in-frame clones and leaves some out. This table holds about 110,000 clones, almost 85% found once. The V gene lost 0 bases and the J gene lost 15 bases, with 15 bases spanning the gap. The CDR3 consists of 13 residues. Germline CDR1 reads LNHDA; CDR2 reads SQIVND (reference sequence). What was sequenced was blood. This sequence was found in a man between 18 and 29 years old in good health. This sequence joins TRBV19 and TRBJ1-5; D unresolved. The CDR3 is CASSIDKTVRPHF. The CDR3 DNA reads TGTGCCAGTAGTATAGATAAGACGGTGAGGCCGCATTTT.